The rows below give T cell receptor beta chains drawn from one sample of a study of shared clonotypes between healthy human individuals. Profiling relied on immunoSEQ multiplex PCR, and the TCRdb table lists in-frame clones only, not all of them. The sample lists over a million clones; roughly 80% were seen once. The specimen was memory CD4+ T cells sorted from blood. The receptor source for this set is a man aged 18 to 30 in good health. The CDR3 runs from the conserved cysteine through the conserved F or W. D genes are given only for firm matches. Size values are once, few and many counts, or a class for expanded clones, and some rows have none.

J: TRBJ1-2; D: TRBD1; size: NA; V: TRBV29-1; DNA: TGCAGCGTTGGGGGCCAGGGGGCTGCTGGTGGCTACACCTTC; CDR3: CSVGGQGAAGGYTF
J: TRBJ1-6; D: NA; size: NA; V: TRBV27; DNA: TGTGCCAGCAGCTACTCGTCTCCGGATAATTCACCCCTCCACTTT; CDR3: CASSYSSPDNSPLHF
J: TRBJ2-2; D: TRBD2; size: NA; V: TRBV7-2; DNA: TGTGCCAGCAGCTTAGTGGCAGCGGGGGACCCCGGGGAGCTGTTTTTT; CDR3: CASSLVAAGDPGELFF
J: TRBJ1-5; D: NA; size: few; V: TRBV2; DNA: TGTGCCAGCAGTGAATTGGTAAGGGGCGATCAGCCCCAGCATTTT; CDR3: CASSELVRGDQPQHF
J: TRBJ2-3; D: NA; size: NA; V: TRBV10-3; DNA: TGTGCCATCAGTGAGAAGGGGAGCCTAAACACAGATACGCAGTATTTT; CDR3: CAISEKGSLNTDTQYF
J: TRBJ1-5; D: TRBD1; size: few; V: TRBV5-6; DNA: TGTGCCAGCAGCGCATGGACAGGGGAAGATGTAGGCCAGCCCCAGCATTTT; CDR3: CASSAWTGEDVGQPQHF
J: TRBJ1-4; D: NA; size: NA; V: TRBV5-1; DNA: TGCGCCAGCAGCCCCTGGGGGGGGGCTAATGAAAAACTGTTTTTT; CDR3: CASSPWGGANEKLFF
J: TRBJ2-3; D: NA; size: many; V: TRBV6-1; DNA: TGTGCCAGCAGTGAAGTAGGGTCAGGCGCAGATACGCAGTATTTT; CDR3: CASSEVGSGADTQYF
J: TRBJ2-5; D: NA; size: NA; V: TRBV13; DNA: TGTGCCAGCACGCGGGCCGCACAAGAGACCCAGTACTTC; CDR3: CASTRAAQETQYF
J: TRBJ2-1; D: TRBD2; size: NA; V: TRBV2; DNA: TGTGCCAGCAGTAAAGGGACTAGCGCAAATGAGCAGTTCTTC; CDR3: CASSKGTSANEQFF
J: TRBJ2-1; D: TRBD2; size: once; V: TRBV2; DNA: TGTGCCAGCAGTGAAGTTTGGCGGGAGGGAGGTAATGAGCAGTTCTTC; CDR3: CASSEVWREGGNEQFF
J: TRBJ1-3; D: NA; size: NA; V: TRBV4-1; DNA: TGCGCCAGCAGCTCAACCCAGGGCTACACCATATATTTT; CDR3: CASSSTQGYTIYF
J: TRBJ2-5; D: NA; size: many; V: TRBV21-1; DNA: TGTGCCAGCAGCAAAGTCAGGGAGGGAGGCCAAGAGACCCAGTACTTC; CDR3: CASSKVREGGQETQYF
J: TRBJ1-3; D: NA; size: NA; V: TRBV5-1; DNA: TGCGCCAGCACAGAGGGGATGGTCTCTGGAAACACCATATATTTT; CDR3: CASTEGMVSGNTIYF
J: TRBJ2-1; D: NA; size: few; V: TRBV9; DNA: TGTGCCAGCAGCTCCCACGGGGGCTCCTACAATGAGCAGTTCTTC; CDR3: CASSSHGGSYNEQFF
J: TRBJ1-1; D: NA; size: many; V: TRBV10-3; DNA: TGTGCCATCAGTGAGGCGAACACTGAAGCTTTCTTT; CDR3: CAISEANTEAFF
J: TRBJ2-4; D: NA; size: once; V: TRBV5-4; DNA: TGTGCCAGCAGCTTTTTCGGGGGCCTAGCCAAAAACATTCAGTACTTC; CDR3: CASSFFGGLAKNIQYF
J: TRBJ2-2; D: TRBD1; size: NA; V: TRBV6-1; DNA: TGTGCCAGCAGTCCGAGGGGGCTTGAGCTGTTTTTT; CDR3: CASSPRGLELFF
J: TRBJ2-2; D: TRBD1; size: NA; V: TRBV2; DNA: TGTGCCAGCATAGTACAGGGGGTAAACACCGGGGAGCTGTTTTTT; CDR3: CASIVQGVNTGELFF
J: TRBJ1-1; D: NA; size: NA; V: TRBV7-9; DNA: TGTGCCAGCAGCCCCTCACAGGGCACTGAAGCTTTCTTT; CDR3: CASSPSQGTEAFF
J: TRBJ2-7; D: NA; size: NA; V: TRBV6-1; DNA: TGTGCCAGCTCATGGAGGGAGACCTACGAGCAGTACTTC; CDR3: CASSWRETYEQYF
J: TRBJ1-4; D: NA; size: NA; V: TRBV30; DNA: TGTGCCTGGAACCCAGGGCGCTACGGGATGGCTAATGAAAAACTGTTTTTT; CDR3: CAWNPGRYGMANEKLFF
J: TRBJ1-1; D: NA; size: NA; V: TRBV10-3; DNA: TGTGCCATCAGCCAGACAGAGAACACTGAAGCTTTCTTT; CDR3: CAISQTENTEAFF
J: TRBJ2-3; D: NA; size: few; V: TRBV6-6; DNA: TGTGCCAGCAACCGGAATGGGGTGAAAGATACGCAGTATTTT; CDR3: CASNRNGVKDTQYF
J: TRBJ2-7; D: NA; size: NA; V: TRBV10-3; DNA: TGTGCCACCGGGGAGATCGGGAACGAGCAGTACTTC; CDR3: CATGEIGNEQYF
J: TRBJ2-5; D: NA; size: NA; V: TRBV6-5; DNA: TGTGCCAGCAGTCCGGGGAACGGCCAGACCCAGTACTTC; CDR3: CASSPGNGQTQYF
J: TRBJ2-2; D: TRBD2; size: NA; V: TRBV5-1; DNA: TGCGCCAGCAGCTATGGACTAGCGGGAGTTCGCACCGGGGAGCTGTTTTTT; CDR3: CASSYGLAGVRTGELFF
J: TRBJ1-1; D: NA; size: NA; V: TRBV7-2; DNA: TGTGCCAGCAGCCGACGGGCGGGGGCGATTGGTGAAGCTTTCTTT; CDR3: CASSRRAGAIGEAFF
J: TRBJ1-2; D: TRBD1; size: few; V: TRBV19; DNA: TGTGCCAGTACCGTCCCTACAGGGGGTAACCCTATAGGTGGCTATGGCTACACCTTC; CDR3: CASTVPTGGNPIGGYGYTF
J: TRBJ1-1; D: TRBD1; size: NA; V: TRBV6-5; DNA: TGTGCCAGCAGTTACTCGAATCAGGGGGACACTGAAGCTTTCTTT; CDR3: CASSYSNQGDTEAFF
J: TRBJ2-4; D: TRBD1; size: few; V: TRBV7-2; DNA: TGTGCCAGCAATAAGGGGGCCGTCAAAAACATTCAGTACTTC; CDR3: CASNKGAVKNIQYF
J: TRBJ2-5; D: TRBD1; size: NA; V: TRBV11-2; DNA: TGTGCCAGCAGCGGACAGGGCCAGACCCAGTACTTC; CDR3: CASSGQGQTQYF
J: TRBJ2-1; D: NA; size: NA; V: TRBV7-2; DNA: TGTGCCAGCAGCTTAGGCCAGGGTCCGTACAATGAGCAGTTCTTC; CDR3: CASSLGQGPYNEQFF
J: TRBJ2-1; D: TRBD2; size: NA; V: TRBV2; DNA: TGTGCCAGTCTTAAGACTAGCGGGGGCAGGAATGAGCAGTTCTTC; CDR3: CASLKTSGGRNEQFF
J: TRBJ1-5; D: TRBD1; size: NA; V: TRBV27; DNA: TGTGCCAGCAGCAGACAGGGTAGCAATCAGCCCCAGCATTTT; CDR3: CASSRQGSNQPQHF
J: TRBJ1-1; D: NA; size: NA; V: TRBV30; DNA: TGTGCCTGGCGAGTGAACACTGAAGCTTTCTTT; CDR3: CAWRVNTEAFF
J: TRBJ2-3; D: TRBD2; size: NA; V: TRBV5-4; DNA: TGTGCCAGCAGCTTGGTGGGACTAGCGGGGTCGCGGGATACGCAGTATTTT; CDR3: CASSLVGLAGSRDTQYF
J: TRBJ2-1; D: TRBD2; size: NA; V: TRBV10-3; DNA: TGTGCCATCAGTGAGTCGGGACTAGGAGAGCAGTTCTTC; CDR3: CAISESGLGEQFF
J: TRBJ1-6; D: TRBD1; size: NA; V: TRBV4-1; DNA: TGCGCCAGCAGCCAGGGACAGGGGAGGTATTCACCCCTCCACTTT; CDR3: CASSQGQGRYSPLHF
J: TRBJ1-6; D: NA; size: NA; V: TRBV6-5; DNA: TGTGCCAGCAGAGGACAGAACTATAATTCACCCCTCCACTTT; CDR3: CASRGQNYNSPLHF
J: TRBJ2-5; D: TRBD1; size: NA; V: TRBV4-3; DNA: TGCGCCAGTGGGACAGCGGTCCAAGAGACCCAGTACTTC; CDR3: CASGTAVQETQYF
J: TRBJ2-5; D: NA; size: NA; V: TRBV27; DNA: TGTGCCAGCAGTACTACTAGGGGAGAGACCCAGTACTTC; CDR3: CASSTTRGETQYF
J: TRBJ2-5; D: TRBD2; size: NA; V: TRBV29-1; DNA: TGCAGCGTTCTAACTAGCGGGAACCAAGAGACCCAGTACTTC; CDR3: CSVLTSGNQETQYF
J: TRBJ2-3; D: TRBD1; size: NA; V: TRBV19; DNA: TGTGCCAGTTCAGGACAGGCCACAGATACGCAGTATTTT; CDR3: CASSGQATDTQYF
J: TRBJ2-5; D: TRBD1; size: NA; V: TRBV19; DNA: TGTGCCAGTAGTATGACAGGGAAGGAGACCCAGTACTTC; CDR3: CASSMTGKETQYF
J: TRBJ2-5; D: TRBD1; size: NA; V: TRBV5-4; DNA: TGTGCCAGCAGCTTACAGGGGGCAAGGGAGACCCAGTACTTC; CDR3: CASSLQGARETQYF
J: TRBJ2-7; D: TRBD2; size: NA; V: TRBV28; DNA: TGTGCCAGCAGCCCCAGCGGGAGGGTTCACGAGCAGTACTTC; CDR3: CASSPSGRVHEQYF
J: TRBJ2-7; D: TRBD1; size: few; V: TRBV4-3; DNA: TGCGCCAGCAGCCAAGTGACAGGGCGATACGAGCAGTACTTC; CDR3: CASSQVTGRYEQYF
J: TRBJ2-6; D: NA; size: once; V: TRBV7-2; DNA: TGTGCCTTATCGTTATCCGGGGCCAACGTCCTGACTTTC; CDR3: CALSLSGANVLTF
J: TRBJ1-5; D: NA; size: few; V: TRBV29-1; DNA: TGCAGCGTTCCTAGCAGCAATCAGCCCCAGCATTTT; CDR3: CSVPSSNQPQHF
J: TRBJ2-5; D: NA; size: once; V: TRBV9; DNA: TGTGCCAGCAGCCCTGAGGGGAATAAAGAGACCCAGTACTTC; CDR3: CASSPEGNKETQYF
J: TRBJ1-4; D: NA; size: NA; V: TRBV30; DNA: TGTGCCTGGGCCCTCCGGGGTAAAGAAAAACTGTTTTTT; CDR3: CAWALRGKEKLFF
J: TRBJ1-5; D: NA; size: NA; V: TRBV27; DNA: TGTGCCAGCTGCCCTGGTCTTTCGGACAATCAGCCCCAGCATTTT; CDR3: CASCPGLSDNQPQHF
J: TRBJ1-6; D: NA; size: NA; V: TRBV30; DNA: TGTGCCTGGACGGGGACGAAAAATTCACCCCTCCACTTT; CDR3: CAWTGTKNSPLHF
J: TRBJ2-5; D: TRBD1; size: NA; V: TRBV19; DNA: TGTGCCAGTAGGACAACAGGGGGCGCCGGGACCCAGTACTTC; CDR3: CASRTTGGAGTQYF
J: TRBJ1-5; D: NA; size: once; V: TRBV11-2; DNA: TGTGCCAGCAGCTTGGGGAGTAATCAGCCCCAGCATTTT; CDR3: CASSLGSNQPQHF
J: TRBJ2-7; D: NA; size: NA; V: TRBV7-4; DNA: TGTGCCAGCAGCCGACCCGGACTACCCCCTGCCCGGTACGAGCAGTACTTC; CDR3: CASSRPGLPPARYEQYF
J: TRBJ1-5; D: NA; size: NA; V: TRBV19; DNA: TGTGCCAGTAGTAGGGGCACAGGGACGAGCAATCAGCCCCAGCATTTT; CDR3: CASSRGTGTSNQPQHF
J: TRBJ1-2; D: TRBD1; size: NA; V: TRBV4-1; DNA: TGCGCCAGCAGCCAACCGGACAGGAGTGACTATGGCTACACCTTC; CDR3: CASSQPDRSDYGYTF